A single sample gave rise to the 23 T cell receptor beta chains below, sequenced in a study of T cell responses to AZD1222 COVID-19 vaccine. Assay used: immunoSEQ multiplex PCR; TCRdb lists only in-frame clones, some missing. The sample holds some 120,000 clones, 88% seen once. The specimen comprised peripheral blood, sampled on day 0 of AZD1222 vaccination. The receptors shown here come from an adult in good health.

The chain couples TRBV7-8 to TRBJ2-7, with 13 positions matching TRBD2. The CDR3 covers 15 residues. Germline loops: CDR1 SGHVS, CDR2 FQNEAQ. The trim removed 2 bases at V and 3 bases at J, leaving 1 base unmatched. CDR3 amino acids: CASSLRLAGGYEQYF. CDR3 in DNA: TGTGCCAGCAGCTTAAGACTAGCGGGAGGCTACGAGCAGTACTTC.

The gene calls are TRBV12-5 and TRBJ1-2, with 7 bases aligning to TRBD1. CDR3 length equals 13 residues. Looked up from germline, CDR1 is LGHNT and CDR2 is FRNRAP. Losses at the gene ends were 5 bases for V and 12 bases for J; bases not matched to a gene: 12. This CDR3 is CASGITGDVVDTF. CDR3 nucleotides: TGTGCTAGTGGTATTACAGGGGACGTCGTGGACACCTTC.

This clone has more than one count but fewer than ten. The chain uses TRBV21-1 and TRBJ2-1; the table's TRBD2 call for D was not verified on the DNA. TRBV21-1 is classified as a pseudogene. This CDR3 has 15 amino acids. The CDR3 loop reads CASSKDIGLADEQFF. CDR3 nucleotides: TGTGCCAGCAGCAAAGATATAGGACTAGCTGATGAGCAGTTCTTC.

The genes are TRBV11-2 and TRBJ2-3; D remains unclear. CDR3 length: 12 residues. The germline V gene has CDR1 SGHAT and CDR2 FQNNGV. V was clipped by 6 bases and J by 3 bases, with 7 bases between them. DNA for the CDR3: TGTGCCAGCAGATTATATACAGATACGCAGTATTTT. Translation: CASRLYTDTQYF.

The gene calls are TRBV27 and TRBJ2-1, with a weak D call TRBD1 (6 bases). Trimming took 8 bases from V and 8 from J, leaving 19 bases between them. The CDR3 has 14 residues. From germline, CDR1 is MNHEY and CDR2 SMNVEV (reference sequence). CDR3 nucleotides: TGTGCCAGCTCCCCGGGACAAGGGTATTATGAGCAGTTCTTC. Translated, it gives CASSPGQGYYEQFF.

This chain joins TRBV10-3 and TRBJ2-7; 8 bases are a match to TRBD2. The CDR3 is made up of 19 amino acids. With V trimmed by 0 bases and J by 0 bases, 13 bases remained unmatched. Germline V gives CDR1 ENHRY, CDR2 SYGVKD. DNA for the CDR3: TGTGCCATCAGTGAGTCGACCCAGGCCGGGACTAGAATCTCCTACGAGCAGTACTTC. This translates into CAISESTQAGTRISYEQYF.

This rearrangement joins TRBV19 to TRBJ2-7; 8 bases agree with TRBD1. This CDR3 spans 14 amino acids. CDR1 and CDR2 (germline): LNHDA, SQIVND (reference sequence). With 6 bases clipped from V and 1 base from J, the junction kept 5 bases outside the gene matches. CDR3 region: CASSGQGGSYEQYF. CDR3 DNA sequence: TGTGCCAGTAGCGGACAGGGCGGTTCCTACGAGCAGTACTTC.

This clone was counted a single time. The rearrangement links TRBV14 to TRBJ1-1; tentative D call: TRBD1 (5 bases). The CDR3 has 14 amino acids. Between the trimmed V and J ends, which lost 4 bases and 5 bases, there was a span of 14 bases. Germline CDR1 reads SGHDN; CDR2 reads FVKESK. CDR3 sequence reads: CASSPGLVGTEAFF. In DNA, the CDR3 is TGTGCCAGCAGCCCGGGACTGGTAGGGACTGAAGCTTTCTTT.

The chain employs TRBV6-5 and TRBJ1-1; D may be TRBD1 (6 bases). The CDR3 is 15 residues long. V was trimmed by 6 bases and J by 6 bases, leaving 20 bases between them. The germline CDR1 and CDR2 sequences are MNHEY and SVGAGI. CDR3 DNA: TGTGCCAGCAGGACTAGTGGACAGTCATTCTCTGAAGCTTTCTTT. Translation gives CASRTSGQSFSEAFF.

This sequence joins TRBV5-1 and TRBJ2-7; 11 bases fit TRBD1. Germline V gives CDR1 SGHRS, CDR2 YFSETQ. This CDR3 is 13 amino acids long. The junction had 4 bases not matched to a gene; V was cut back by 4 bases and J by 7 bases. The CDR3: CASSLGTGGEQYF. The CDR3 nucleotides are TGCGCCAGCAGCCTAGGGACAGGGGGGGAGCAGTACTTC.

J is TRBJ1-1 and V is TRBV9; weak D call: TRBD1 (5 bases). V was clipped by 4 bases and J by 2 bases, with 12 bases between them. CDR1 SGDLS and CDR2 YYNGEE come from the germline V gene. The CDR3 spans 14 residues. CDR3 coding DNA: TGTGCCAGCAGCCCAAGACAGTTAAACACTGAAGCTTTCTTT. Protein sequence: CASSPRQLNTEAFF.

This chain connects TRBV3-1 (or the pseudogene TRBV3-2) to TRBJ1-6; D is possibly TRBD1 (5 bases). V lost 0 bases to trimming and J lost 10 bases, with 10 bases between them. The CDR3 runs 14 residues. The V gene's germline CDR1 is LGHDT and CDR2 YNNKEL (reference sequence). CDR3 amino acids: CASSQDSGWSPLHF. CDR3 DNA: TGTGCCAGCAGCCAAGATTCAGGGTGGTCACCCCTCCACTTT.

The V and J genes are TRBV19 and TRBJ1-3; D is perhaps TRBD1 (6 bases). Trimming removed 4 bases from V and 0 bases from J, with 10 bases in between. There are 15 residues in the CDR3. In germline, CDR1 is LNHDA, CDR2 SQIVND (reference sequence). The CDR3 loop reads CASSNRARSGNTIYF. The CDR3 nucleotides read TGTGCCAGTAGTAACAGGGCCCGCTCTGGAAACACCATATATTTT.

In DNA, the CDR3 is TGCAGCGTTGATCAGGGGGCATATGGCTACACCTTC. It codes for CSVDQGAYGYTF. The chain has TRBV29-1 and TRBJ1-2; TRBD1 agrees at 8 bases. Per the germline V gene, CDR1 is SQVTM and CDR2 is ANQGSEA. The junction had 2 bases not matched to a gene; V was cut back by 3 bases and J by 5 bases. This CDR3 contains 12 residues. The whole variable domain, filled in from reference TRBV29-1 and TRBJ1-2, reads SAVISQKPSRDICQRGTSLTIQCQVDSQVTMMFWYRQQPGQSLTLIATANQGSEATYESGFVIDKFPISRPNLTFSTLTVSNMSPEDSSIYLCSVDQGAYGYTFGSGTRLTVV.

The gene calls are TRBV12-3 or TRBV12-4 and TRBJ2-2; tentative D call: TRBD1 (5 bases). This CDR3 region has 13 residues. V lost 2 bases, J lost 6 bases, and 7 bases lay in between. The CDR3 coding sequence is TGTGCCAGCAGTTTACAGGGTCCCGGGGAGCTGTTTTTT. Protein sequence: CASSLQGPGELFF.

CDR3 region: CASSLRYERTPYF. CDR3 nucleotide sequence: TGTGCCAGCAGCTTAAGATATGAGAGGACCCCGTATTTT. This chain joins TRBV7-9 and TRBJ2-3; D is uncertain. V gave up 2 bases and J gave up 14 bases, with 17 bases separating them. There are 13 residues in the CDR3. The V gene's germline CDR1 is SEHNR and CDR2 FQNEAQ (reference sequence).

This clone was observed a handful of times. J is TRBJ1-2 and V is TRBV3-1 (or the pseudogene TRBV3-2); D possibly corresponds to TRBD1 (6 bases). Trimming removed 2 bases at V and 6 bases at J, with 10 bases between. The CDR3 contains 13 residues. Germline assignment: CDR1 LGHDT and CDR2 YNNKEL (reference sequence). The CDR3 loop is CASSQSDRNGYTF. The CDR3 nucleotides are TGTGCCAGCAGCCAATCGGACAGAAATGGCTACACCTTC.

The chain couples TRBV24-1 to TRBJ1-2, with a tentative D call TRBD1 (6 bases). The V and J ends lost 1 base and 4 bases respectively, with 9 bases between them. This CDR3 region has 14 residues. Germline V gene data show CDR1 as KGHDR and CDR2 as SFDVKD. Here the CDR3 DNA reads TGTGCCACCAGTGATTTCGGACAGTCCTATGGCTACACCTTC. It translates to CATSDFGQSYGYTF.

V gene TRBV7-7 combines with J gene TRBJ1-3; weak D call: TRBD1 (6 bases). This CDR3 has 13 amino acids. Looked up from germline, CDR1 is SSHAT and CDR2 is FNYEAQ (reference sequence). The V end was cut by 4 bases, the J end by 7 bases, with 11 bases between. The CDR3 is CASSSGQFNTIYF. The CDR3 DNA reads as TGTGCCAGCAGCTCCGGACAGTTCAACACCATATATTTT.

The CDR3 nucleotides are TGTGCCAGCAGCACGGGGACCGGCGATCAGCCCCAGCATTTT. Translation: CASSTGTGDQPQHF. The chain combines TRBV5-4 with TRBJ1-5, with D tentatively TRBD1 (5 bases). V lost 4 bases and J lost 5, with 13 bases in between. The CDR3 is 14 amino acids. The germline V gene has CDR1 SGHNT and CDR2 YYREEE (reference sequence). Variable domain in full (rest from reference TRBV5-4 and TRBJ1-5): ETGVTQSPTHLIKTRGQQVTLRCSSQSGHNTVSWYQQALGQGPQFIFQYYREEENGRGNFPPRFSGLQFPNYSSELNVNALELDDSALYLCASSTGTGDQPQHFGDGTRLSIL.

The DNA for the CDR3 is TGTGCCAGCAGTTTCGGCAGGGATACAGATACGCAGTATTTT. Translation: CASSFGRDTDTQYF. This chain connects TRBV27 to TRBJ2-3, with a tentative D call TRBD1 (5 bases). The germline gives CDR1 MNHEY, CDR2 SMNVEV (reference sequence). The ends were cut back, 3 bases at V and 3 bases at J, with 10 bases in the middle. The CDR3 length is 14 residues.

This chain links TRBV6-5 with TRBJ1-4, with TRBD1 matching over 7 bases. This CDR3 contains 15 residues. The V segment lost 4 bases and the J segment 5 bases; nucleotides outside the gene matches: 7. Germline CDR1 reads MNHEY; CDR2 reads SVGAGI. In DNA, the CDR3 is TGTGCCAGCAGTTTCACAGGGGCTGGGAATGAAAAACTGTTTTTT. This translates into CASSFTGAGNEKLFF.

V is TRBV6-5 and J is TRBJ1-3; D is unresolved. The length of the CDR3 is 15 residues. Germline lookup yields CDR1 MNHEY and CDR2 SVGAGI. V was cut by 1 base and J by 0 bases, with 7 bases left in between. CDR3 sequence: CASSYFDSSGNTIYF. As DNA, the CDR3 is TGTGCCAGCAGTTACTTTGATAGCTCTGGAAACACCATATATTTT.